This entry features one T cell receptor beta chain sequence. Its target is not known. This entry comes from a study of cytomegalovirus exposure and HLA in healthy donors. As for the study in general: Around 83% of 398 genotyped donors fell in the Caucasian-associated ancestry cluster. Regarding the study as a whole: Most of the CMV-associated TCR beta chains (in a later analysis) appeared to be HLA-restricted.

The primer mix had 60 Vbeta and 13 Jbeta primers. Libraries were prepared by immunoSEQ multiplex PCR; TCRdb keeps only in-frame clonotypes and omits some of them. Of 100,000 to 150,000 clones listed, under 85% are singletons. Looked up from germline, CDR1 is SEHNR and CDR2 is FQNEAQ (reference sequence). This CDR3 is built from 15 residues. Unmatched junction bases numbered 9, after V lost 5 bases and J lost 3 bases. This sequence joins TRBV7-9 and TRBJ2-5; 7 bases map to TRBD2. This TCR was sampled from a woman in her forties or fifties in good health and CMV-seropositive. The sequenced material came from PBMCs. Here the CDR3 DNA reads TGTGCCAGCAGCCTCTTTGGGGGGGTCGAAGAGACCCAGTACTTC. Its protein is CASSLFGGVEETQYF.